This T cell receptor beta chain was sequenced during a study of early T cells in non-severe SARS-CoV-2 infection. Study-wide points: VDJdb-based matching was biased toward anti-spike CD8 responses and missed private and CD4 specificities.

This CDR3 comprises 15 residues. From germline, CDR1 is MGHRA and CDR2 YSYEKL. With 4 bases removed from V and 2 bases from J, the gap between germline ends came to 13 bases. Unique molecular identifiers tagged individual cDNA molecules. TCRdb reanalysed the 5' RACE reads using MiXCR and keeps one entry per CDR3 protein. The data contain roughly 53,000 distinct CDR3 sequences, 8.7% of them singletons. This clonotype was observed a few times. What it binds is not known. The clonotype was recovered from an adult who was a healthcare worker with PCR-confirmed SARS-CoV-2 infection or an uninfected control (not recorded which). This specimen consisted of whole blood, obtained at baseline. This chain joins TRBV4-1 and TRBJ2-3, with D possibly TRBD2 on 6 matching bases. CDR3 sequence (DNA): TGCGCCAGCAGCCCCATGGGGGGAAACACAGATACGCAGTATTTT. Protein product: CASSPMGGNTDTQYF.